The clone carrying this TCR beta chain was seen a few times. What it recognizes is unknown. For the second PCR, which ran for about 6 to 11 cycles, a sample-barcoded 5' primer and a J-beta primer mix were used. Each cDNA molecule was tagged by a template-switch adaptor that had 12 random nucleotides. From the 5' RACE reads, TCRdb called clonotypes with MiXCR, one entry per CDR3 protein. The repertoire holds hundreds of thousands of distinct CDR3 sequences, with under 65% as singletons. Germline CDR1 is SGHDT and CDR2 is YYEEEE. V was shortened by 2 bases and J by 2 bases, with 8 bases between the two germline ends. CDR3 length: 14 residues. This sample is drawn from a study of blood T cells in healthy people across ages. Study outcomes and limitations: Diversity of TCR beta per million T cells declined in a roughly linear way with age.

This TCR was recovered from a man in his 60s in good health. The V gene is TRBV5-6, the J gene TRBJ2-4, with no clear D. Sequencing input: blood. The DNA for the CDR3 is TGTGCCAGCAGCTTCTTCGGGTCCAAAAACATTCAGTACTTC. Amino acids: CASSFFGSKNIQYF.